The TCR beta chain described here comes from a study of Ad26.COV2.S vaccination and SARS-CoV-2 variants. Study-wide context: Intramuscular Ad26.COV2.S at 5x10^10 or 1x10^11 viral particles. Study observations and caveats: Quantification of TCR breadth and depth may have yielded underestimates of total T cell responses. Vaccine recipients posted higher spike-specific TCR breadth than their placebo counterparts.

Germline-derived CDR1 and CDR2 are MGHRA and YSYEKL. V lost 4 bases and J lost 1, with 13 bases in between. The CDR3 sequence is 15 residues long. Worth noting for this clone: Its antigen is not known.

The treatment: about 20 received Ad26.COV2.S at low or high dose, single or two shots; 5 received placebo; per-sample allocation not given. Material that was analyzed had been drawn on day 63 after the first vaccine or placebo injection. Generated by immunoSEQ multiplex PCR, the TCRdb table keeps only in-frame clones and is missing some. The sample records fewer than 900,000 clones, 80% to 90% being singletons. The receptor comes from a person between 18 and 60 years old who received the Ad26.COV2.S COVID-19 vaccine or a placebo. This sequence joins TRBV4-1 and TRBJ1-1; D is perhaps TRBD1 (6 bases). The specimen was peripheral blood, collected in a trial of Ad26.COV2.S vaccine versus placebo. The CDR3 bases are TGCGCCAGCAGCCGGGAACAGGGCGGGAACACTGAAGCTTTCTTT. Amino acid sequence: CASSREQGGNTEAFF.